This T cell receptor (beta chain) was observed in a study of cytotoxic CD8 clonotypes in ibrutinib-treated CLL. Study findings and constraints: The study found clonality rose at ibrutinib response, then fell toward baseline at progression.

Clones were read by immunoSEQ multiplex PCR, and TCRdb kept only the in-frame ones, dropping some. The data hold about 250,000 clones, with roughly 70% observed a single time. This clone was recorded only once. Its antigen is still unknown. The CDR3 totals 12 residues. V was clipped by 0 bases and J by 6 bases, with 6 bases between them. Germline V lookup: CDR1 PRHDT, CDR2 FYEKMQ (reference sequence). This chain uses TRBV13 with TRBJ2-7; TRBD1 or TRBD2 may be the D gene (5 bases each). The sample here was PBMCs, taken after 24 months of ibrutinib treatment. This receptor was obtained from a human donor with chronic lymphocytic leukemia. The CDR3 here is CASSLGGREQYF. For the CDR3, the DNA is TGTGCCAGCAGCTTAGGGGGACGCGAGCAGTACTTC.